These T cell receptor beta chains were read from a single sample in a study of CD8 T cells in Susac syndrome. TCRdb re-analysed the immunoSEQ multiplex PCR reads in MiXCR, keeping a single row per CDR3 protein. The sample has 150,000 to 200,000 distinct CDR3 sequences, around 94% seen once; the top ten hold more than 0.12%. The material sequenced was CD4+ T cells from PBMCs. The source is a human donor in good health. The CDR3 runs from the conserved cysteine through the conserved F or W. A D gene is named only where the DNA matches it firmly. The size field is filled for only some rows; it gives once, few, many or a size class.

CDR3nt: TGTGCCAGCAGTGCCGCGCGTAGCAATCAGCCCCAGCATTTT
CDR3aa: CASSAARSNQPQHF
d_gene: NA
v_gene: TRBV12-3/TRBV12-4
j_gene: TRBJ1-5
abundance: NA

CDR3nt: TGCGCCAGCAGCCAAACAGAGCGGGGGGCCGGCTACGAGCAGTACTTC
CDR3aa: CASSQTERGAGYEQYF
d_gene: TRBD2
v_gene: TRBV4-3
j_gene: TRBJ2-7
abundance: NA

CDR3nt: TGCAGTGCTGTACTAGCGAGCCAAGAGACCCAGTACTTC
CDR3aa: CSAVLASQETQYF
d_gene: TRBD2
v_gene: TRBV20-1
j_gene: TRBJ2-5
abundance: NA

CDR3nt: TGCAGTGCTAGACTAGCGGGGGGCCGATCCTACAATGAGCAGTTCTTC
CDR3aa: CSARLAGGRSYNEQFF
d_gene: TRBD2
v_gene: TRBV20-1
j_gene: TRBJ2-1
abundance: NA

CDR3nt: TGTGCCAGCAGCCAGAAGGACAGGGGGCAAGAGACCCAGTACTTC
CDR3aa: CASSQKDRGQETQYF
d_gene: TRBD1
v_gene: TRBV4-2
j_gene: TRBJ2-5
abundance: NA

CDR3nt: TGTGCCACCAGTGATCCGTTAGCGCGGATGGACTCCTACAATGAGCAGTTCTTC
CDR3aa: CATSDPLARMDSYNEQFF
d_gene: NA
v_gene: TRBV24-1
j_gene: TRBJ2-1
abundance: NA

CDR3nt: TGCAGTGCTAGCTTCCCACCTAGGGATACGCAGTATTTT
CDR3aa: CSASFPPRDTQYF
d_gene: NA
v_gene: TRBV20-1
j_gene: TRBJ2-3
abundance: NA

CDR3nt: TGCAGCGTCGACGACAGGGGAACAGATACGCAGTATTTT
CDR3aa: CSVDDRGTDTQYF
d_gene: TRBD1
v_gene: TRBV29-1
j_gene: TRBJ2-3
abundance: NA

CDR3nt: TGTGCCAGCAGTCGGACAGGGGGTCATTACGAGCAGTACTTC
CDR3aa: CASSRTGGHYEQYF
d_gene: TRBD1
v_gene: TRBV12-3/TRBV12-4
j_gene: TRBJ2-7
abundance: once

CDR3nt: TGTGCCATCAGTGATTGGCGGGGGGGCTCTAATGAGCAGTTCTTC
CDR3aa: CAISDWRGGSNEQFF
d_gene: TRBD2
v_gene: TRBV10-3
j_gene: TRBJ2-1
abundance: NA

CDR3nt: TGTGCCAGCAGTCCAGCCGTTGGGGGGACCCAGTACTTC
CDR3aa: CASSPAVGGTQYF
d_gene: NA
v_gene: TRBV12-3/TRBV12-4
j_gene: TRBJ2-5
abundance: NA

CDR3nt: TGCAGTGCTACCTACCGGGACAGGGGCAATCAGCCCCAGCATTTT
CDR3aa: CSATYRDRGNQPQHF
d_gene: TRBD1
v_gene: TRBV20-1
j_gene: TRBJ1-5
abundance: NA

CDR3nt: TGCAGTGCTTCCTCCCTAGGGGGCGAATTTAATGAGCAGTTCTTC
CDR3aa: CSASSLGGEFNEQFF
d_gene: TRBD1
v_gene: TRBV20-1
j_gene: TRBJ2-1
abundance: NA

CDR3nt: TGCAGCGTTGCCTTAGGTCAGACCAACACTGAAGCTTTCTTT
CDR3aa: CSVALGQTNTEAFF
d_gene: NA
v_gene: TRBV29-1
j_gene: TRBJ1-1
abundance: NA

CDR3nt: TGTGCCTGGTCCCCAGGACAGTATAATGAGCAGTTCTTC
CDR3aa: CAWSPGQYNEQFF
d_gene: NA
v_gene: TRBV30
j_gene: TRBJ2-1
abundance: NA

CDR3nt: TGTGCCAGCAGCTTAGTACGTGGGTCTGGGAATTCACCCCTCCACTTT
CDR3aa: CASSLVRGSGNSPLHF
d_gene: NA
v_gene: TRBV7-9
j_gene: TRBJ1-6
abundance: NA

CDR3nt: TGCAGCGTTCGACAGGGGGATCAGCCCCAGCATTTT
CDR3aa: CSVRQGDQPQHF
d_gene: TRBD1
v_gene: TRBV29-1
j_gene: TRBJ1-5
abundance: NA

CDR3nt: TGTGCCAGCAGCCCGGGACGAAAGCAGTACTTC
CDR3aa: CASSPGRKQYF
d_gene: NA
v_gene: TRBV7-2
j_gene: TRBJ2-7
abundance: NA

CDR3nt: TGTGCCAGCAGCACCCAGGTGGGCAGTCAGCCCCAGCATTTT
CDR3aa: CASSTQVGSQPQHF
d_gene: NA
v_gene: TRBV12-3/TRBV12-4
j_gene: TRBJ1-5
abundance: NA

CDR3nt: TGTGCCAGCAAGAAGTCCGAGCGCAGGGGCGTGGGCTACACCTTC
CDR3aa: CASKKSERRGVGYTF
d_gene: NA
v_gene: TRBV6-2/TRBV6-3
j_gene: TRBJ1-2
abundance: NA

CDR3nt: TGCAGTGCTAGAATTTCCAGGGGACATGAGCAGTTCTTC
CDR3aa: CSARISRGHEQFF
d_gene: NA
v_gene: TRBV20-1
j_gene: TRBJ2-1
abundance: NA

CDR3nt: TGTGCCAGCAGCTTGGCACTAGCGGGGTTGAGCTCCTACAATGAGCAGTTCTTC
CDR3aa: CASSLALAGLSSYNEQFF
d_gene: TRBD2
v_gene: TRBV5-4
j_gene: TRBJ2-1
abundance: once

CDR3nt: TGTGCCAGCAGTGTCGGGGACAGGGAAGGCTACACCTTC
CDR3aa: CASSVGDREGYTF
d_gene: TRBD1
v_gene: TRBV2
j_gene: TRBJ1-2
abundance: NA

CDR3nt: TGCAGTGCAAGAAATCAGGCCGCAGATACGCAGTATTTT
CDR3aa: CSARNQAADTQYF
d_gene: NA
v_gene: TRBV20-1
j_gene: TRBJ2-3
abundance: NA

CDR3nt: TGTGCCAGCAGCCTACGTGCGGGGGGGCTAGAGACCCAGTACTTC
CDR3aa: CASSLRAGGLETQYF
d_gene: TRBD2
v_gene: TRBV7-9
j_gene: TRBJ2-5
abundance: NA

CDR3nt: TGCAGTGCTAGAGATCCGCAGCGGGGCCCACAAGAGACCCAGTACTTC
CDR3aa: CSARDPQRGPQETQYF
d_gene: TRBD2
v_gene: TRBV20-1
j_gene: TRBJ2-5
abundance: NA

CDR3nt: TGCAGTGCTGGGTTCGGGACAGGGTATGACAATGAGCAGTTCTTC
CDR3aa: CSAGFGTGYDNEQFF
d_gene: TRBD1
v_gene: TRBV20-1
j_gene: TRBJ2-1
abundance: NA

CDR3nt: TGCAGTGCCCGCCACGGGGAGACCCAGTACTTC
CDR3aa: CSARHGETQYF
d_gene: NA
v_gene: TRBV20-1
j_gene: TRBJ2-5
abundance: NA

CDR3nt: TGCGCCAGCGGGTTGACGTACGAGACCCAGTACTTC
CDR3aa: CASGLTYETQYF
d_gene: NA
v_gene: TRBV5-1
j_gene: TRBJ2-5
abundance: NA

CDR3nt: TGCAGTGCTGTGCTCCAGTGGGGGGCTAGGGAGCAGTACTTC
CDR3aa: CSAVLQWGAREQYF
d_gene: NA
v_gene: TRBV20-1
j_gene: TRBJ2-7
abundance: NA

CDR3nt: TGTGCCAGCAGCACCCCTACGGGGGGCGAGCAGTACTTC
CDR3aa: CASSTPTGGEQYF
d_gene: TRBD2
v_gene: TRBV7-2
j_gene: TRBJ2-7
abundance: NA

CDR3nt: TGCAGTGCTACCGGGGCCTTATCCTACAATGAGCAGTTCTTC
CDR3aa: CSATGALSYNEQFF
d_gene: NA
v_gene: TRBV20-1
j_gene: TRBJ2-1
abundance: NA

CDR3nt: TGTGCCAGCAGCCCTGGGCAGTTTAATGAAAAACTGTTTTTT
CDR3aa: CASSPGQFNEKLFF
d_gene: NA
v_gene: TRBV9
j_gene: TRBJ1-4
abundance: once

CDR3nt: TGTGCCAGCAGCGCCAGGGGTGCTGAGCAGTTCTTC
CDR3aa: CASSARGAEQFF
d_gene: NA
v_gene: TRBV7-6
j_gene: TRBJ2-1
abundance: NA

CDR3nt: TGTGCCAGCAGCTTAGAAGCCCGTTGGGCTGAAGCTTTCTTT
CDR3aa: CASSLEARWAEAFF
d_gene: NA
v_gene: TRBV7-2
j_gene: TRBJ1-1
abundance: NA

CDR3nt: TGTGCCAGCAGTGAACTGGACAGGGGTGGCTACACCTTC
CDR3aa: CASSELDRGGYTF
d_gene: TRBD1
v_gene: TRBV6-5
j_gene: TRBJ1-2
abundance: NA

CDR3nt: TGTGCCAGCGAGACCTCTGGAAACACCATATATTTT
CDR3aa: CASETSGNTIYF
d_gene: NA
v_gene: TRBV6-2/TRBV6-3
j_gene: TRBJ1-3
abundance: NA

CDR3nt: TGTGCCAGCAGCCAAACTAGGAACACTGAAGCTTTCTTT
CDR3aa: CASSQTRNTEAFF
d_gene: NA
v_gene: TRBV3-1
j_gene: TRBJ1-1
abundance: NA

CDR3nt: TGTGCCAGCAGTTTGACAGGAGGAAGCACTGAAGCTTTCTTT
CDR3aa: CASSLTGGSTEAFF
d_gene: NA
v_gene: TRBV28
j_gene: TRBJ1-1
abundance: few

CDR3nt: TGCAGTGCTAGTCAGGTAGTGACTGATGAGCAGTTCTTC
CDR3aa: CSASQVVTDEQFF
d_gene: NA
v_gene: TRBV20-1
j_gene: TRBJ2-1
abundance: NA

CDR3nt: TGTGCCAGTAGCCCACAGGGCGGCTATGGCTACACCTTC
CDR3aa: CASSPQGGYGYTF
d_gene: NA
v_gene: TRBV19
j_gene: TRBJ1-2
abundance: NA

CDR3nt: TGTGCCAGCAGTTTAGAAGGCGGGGTAGCTGGGGCCAACGTCCTGACTTTC
CDR3aa: CASSLEGGVAGANVLTF
d_gene: NA
v_gene: TRBV12-3/TRBV12-4
j_gene: TRBJ2-6
abundance: NA

CDR3nt: TGCAGTGCTAGTCGGGCGGGTAGTCCTTCGGGGACCCAGTACTTC
CDR3aa: CSASRAGSPSGTQYF
d_gene: NA
v_gene: TRBV20-1
j_gene: TRBJ2-5
abundance: NA

CDR3nt: TGTGCCACCAGCAGAGATCTGGTCGGTAACTATGGCTACACCTTC
CDR3aa: CATSRDLVGNYGYTF
d_gene: NA
v_gene: TRBV15
j_gene: TRBJ1-2
abundance: NA

CDR3nt: TGCAGCGTTCAGGCGACCGGGACAGGGGATCAGCCCCAGCATTTT
CDR3aa: CSVQATGTGDQPQHF
d_gene: TRBD1
v_gene: TRBV29-1
j_gene: TRBJ1-5
abundance: NA

CDR3nt: TGTGCCAGCAGATCCCCCTGGGGTGGGAGCTCTGGGGCCAACGTCCTGACTTTC
CDR3aa: CASRSPWGGSSGANVLTF
d_gene: NA
v_gene: TRBV6-1
j_gene: TRBJ2-6
abundance: NA

CDR3nt: TGTGCCAGCAGCCCAGAAGAGACTAGACCGGAGCAGTACTTC
CDR3aa: CASSPEETRPEQYF
d_gene: NA
v_gene: TRBV7-8
j_gene: TRBJ2-7
abundance: NA

CDR3nt: TGTGCCAGCTGGACAGTGACCTATGGCTACACCTTC
CDR3aa: CASWTVTYGYTF
d_gene: NA
v_gene: TRBV6-5
j_gene: TRBJ1-2
abundance: NA

CDR3nt: TGCAGTGCTAGAAATGTGCAGGGGTCGAACACTGAAGCTTTCTTT
CDR3aa: CSARNVQGSNTEAFF
d_gene: NA
v_gene: TRBV20-1
j_gene: TRBJ1-1
abundance: NA

CDR3nt: TGTGCCAGCAGCCCGGGGGCACAGGACTATGGCTACACCTTC
CDR3aa: CASSPGAQDYGYTF
d_gene: NA
v_gene: TRBV7-9
j_gene: TRBJ1-2
abundance: NA